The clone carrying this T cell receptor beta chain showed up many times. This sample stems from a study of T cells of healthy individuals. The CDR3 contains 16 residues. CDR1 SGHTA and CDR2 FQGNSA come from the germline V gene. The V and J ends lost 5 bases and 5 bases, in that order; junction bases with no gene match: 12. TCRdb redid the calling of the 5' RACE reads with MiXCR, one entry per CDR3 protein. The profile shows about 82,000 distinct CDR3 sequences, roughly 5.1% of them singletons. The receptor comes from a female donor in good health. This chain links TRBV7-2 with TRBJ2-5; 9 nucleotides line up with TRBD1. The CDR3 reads CASSPTGTGMPETQYF. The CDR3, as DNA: TGTGCCAGCAGCCCTACCGGGACAGGGATGCCGGAGACCCAGTACTTC. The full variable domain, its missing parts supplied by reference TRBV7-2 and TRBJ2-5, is GAGVSQSPSNKVTEKGKDVELRCDPISGHTALYWYRQSLGQGLEFLIYFQGNSAPDKSGLPSDRFSAERTGGSVSTLTIQRTQQEDSAVYLCASSPTGTGMPETQYFGPGTRLLVL.